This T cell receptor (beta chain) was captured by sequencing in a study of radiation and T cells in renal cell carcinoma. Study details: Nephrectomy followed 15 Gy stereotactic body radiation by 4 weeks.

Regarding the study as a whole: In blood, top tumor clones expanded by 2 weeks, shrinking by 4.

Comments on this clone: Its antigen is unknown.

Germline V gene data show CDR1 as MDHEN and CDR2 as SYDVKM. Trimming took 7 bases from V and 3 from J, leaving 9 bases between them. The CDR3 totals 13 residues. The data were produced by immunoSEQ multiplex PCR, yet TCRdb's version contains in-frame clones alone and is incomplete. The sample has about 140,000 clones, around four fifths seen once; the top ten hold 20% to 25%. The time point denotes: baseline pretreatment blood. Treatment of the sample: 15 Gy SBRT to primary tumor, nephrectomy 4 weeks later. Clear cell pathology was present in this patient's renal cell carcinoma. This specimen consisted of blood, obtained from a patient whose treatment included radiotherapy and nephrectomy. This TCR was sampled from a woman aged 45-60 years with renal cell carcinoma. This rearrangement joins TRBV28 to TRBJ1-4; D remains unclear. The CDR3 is CASKGASNEKLFF. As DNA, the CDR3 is TGTGCCAGCAAGGGAGCATCTAATGAAAAACTGTTTTTT.